Presented here are 31 T cell receptor beta chains from one specimen sequenced in a study of blood T cell repertoires in COVID-19. Clones were read by immunoSEQ multiplex PCR, and TCRdb kept only the in-frame ones, dropping some. The sample has around 220,000 clones, 75% to 90% seen once. Sequenced input: peripheral blood. The receptor source for this set is a human donor in a cohort sampled during active COVID-19.

The table lists this clone with a count of one. This chain uses TRBV5-4 with TRBJ2-3, with a possible D match to TRBD2 (5 bases). Trimming took 4 bases from V and 0 from J, leaving 21 bases between them. Germline CDR1 SGHNT, CDR2 YYREEE (reference sequence). The CDR3 has 18 residues. The CDR3 bases are TGTGCCAGCAGCCCCCCCACAAAGGCGGGCATTAGCACAGATACGCAGTATTTT. Its protein product is CASSPPTKAGISTDTQYF.

This chain links TRBV28 with TRBJ2-7; TRBD1 matches at 7 bases. The CDR3 runs 14 residues. Germline V lookup: CDR1 MDHEN, CDR2 SYDVKM. V trimming: 3 bases; J trimming: 3 bases; junction bases outside the gene matches: 5. As DNA, the CDR3 is TGTGCCAGCAGTTTTTCCGGGACAGTCTACGAGCAGTACTTC. Protein product: CASSFSGTVYEQYF.

In the case of this clone: Other DNA sequences in this specimen translate into the identical CDR3. V gene TRBV19 combines with J gene TRBJ1-2, with a possible D match to TRBD1 (5 bases). The CDR3 is 13 residues long. CDR1 LNHDA and CDR2 SQIVND come from the germline V gene (reference sequence). V lost 1 base and J 4 bases, leaving 7 bases between the germline ends. DNA of the CDR3: TGTGCCAGTAGTATAGGTACAGGCTATGGCTACACCTTC. Translating gives CASSIGTGYGYTF.

V usage is TRBV5-4 and J usage is TRBJ2-7; maybe TRBD2 (6 bases). The germline V gene has CDR1 SGHNT and CDR2 YYREEE (reference sequence). With 0 bases removed from V and 3 bases from J, the gap between germline ends came to 10 bases. There are 14 residues in the CDR3. CDR3 in DNA: TGTGCCAGCAGCTTGGCTGTGCGGGACTACGAGCAGTACTTC. Its translation: CASSLAVRDYEQYF.

This rearrangement joins TRBV6-2 or TRBV6-3 to TRBJ1-1; weak D call: TRBD1 (5 bases). Germline V gene lookup returns CDR1 MNHEY and CDR2 SVGEGT. The germline V and J ends were trimmed by 3 bases and 5 bases, with 10 bases remaining between them. This CDR3 has 13 residues. The CDR3 sequence: CASSYRGKTEAFF. Written as DNA, the CDR3 is TGTGCCAGCAGTTATCGGGGGAAAACTGAAGCTTTCTTT.

Concerning this clone itself: The CDR3 does not close with the conserved phenylalanine or tryptophan, likely indicating a read error. The DNA is omitted, as the CDR3 cannot be located on it reliably, and the CDR3 follows TCRdb's listing. This chain links TRBV9 with TRBJ2-7; the table gives TRBD2 as D, unverified against the DNA. Germline V gene data show CDR1 as SGDLS and CDR2 as YYNGEE. Termini included, the CDR3 measures 11 amino acids. CDR3 sequence reads: CASSVGKLVDL.

The V and J genes are TRBV19 and TRBJ1-5; D remains unclear. The CDR3 covers 11 residues. The ends were cut back, 6 bases at V and 9 bases at J, with 9 bases in the middle. Germline lookup yields CDR1 LNHDA and CDR2 SQIVND (reference sequence). The chain's CDR3 is CASRQLGPQHF. Written as DNA, the CDR3 is TGTGCCAGTAGACAGCTCGGGCCCCAGCATTTT.

V and J are TRBV6-6 and TRBJ1-6; TRBD1 agrees at 8 bases. V shed 6 bases, J shed 7 bases, and the junction held 5 bases outside the gene matches. This CDR3 spans 14 amino acids. The V gene's germline CDR1 is MNHNY and CDR2 SVGAGI (reference sequence). CDR3 residues: CASRKGQGNSPLHF. The CDR3, as DNA: TGTGCCAGCAGGAAAGGACAGGGAAATTCACCCCTCCACTTT.

The chain has TRBV19 and TRBJ2-6; 8 nucleotides align to TRBD1. The V gene end was trimmed by 5 bases and the J gene end by 0 bases; junction bases not matched to a gene: 9. The CDR3 runs 18 residues. Looked up from germline, CDR1 is LNHDA and CDR2 is SQIVND (reference sequence). The CDR3 here is CASSPWARGLSGANVLTF. CDR3 sequence (DNA): TGTGCCAGTAGTCCCTGGGCCAGGGGGCTCTCTGGGGCCAACGTCCTGACTTTC.

V usage is TRBV18 and J usage is TRBJ1-1; D unclear. Germline V gene lookup returns CDR1 KGHSH and CDR2 LQKENI. The CDR3 has 15 residues. Trimming shortened V by 2 bases and J by 0 bases, and 10 bases separated the two germline ends. As DNA, the CDR3 is TGTGCCAGCTCACCAAAAGGGCGGGTGAACACTGAAGCTTTCTTT. Translating it yields CASSPKGRVNTEAFF.

The chain is built from TRBV7-8 and TRBJ2-1; a weak D match, TRBD2 (6 bases). V was clipped by 4 bases and J by 6 bases, with 16 bases between them. The CDR3 runs to 15 residues. Per germline, CDR1 SGHVS and CDR2 FQNEAQ. The CDR3 sequence: CASSSRDLFPNEQFF. The CDR3, as DNA: TGTGCCAGCAGCTCAAGGGACTTGTTTCCCAATGAGCAGTTCTTC.

This sequence joins TRBV19 and TRBJ2-1, with 8 bases lining up with TRBD2. CDR3 length: 16 amino acids. Germline values: CDR1 LNHDA, CDR2 SQIVND (reference sequence). The trim removed 1 base at V and 9 bases at J, leaving 11 bases unmatched. The CDR3 DNA is TGTGCCAGTAGTATAGCGGGCGGGAGGCCCCTGGGTGAGCAGTTCTTC. Protein product: CASSIAGGRPLGEQFF. The full variable domain, completed using reference TRBV19 and TRBJ2-1, is DGGITQSPKYLFRKEGQNVTLSCEQNLNHDAMYWYRQDPGQGLRLIYYSQIVNDFQKGDIAEGYSVSREKKESFPLTVTSAQKNPTAFYLCASSIAGGRPLGEQFFGPGTRLTVL.

The CDR3 DNA reads TGTGCCAGCAGATTCGGACAGGGGTTTTCCTACGAGCAGTACTTC. Protein sequence: CASRFGQGFSYEQYF. This sequence joins TRBV28 and TRBJ2-7; 9 nucleotides line up with TRBD1. The CDR3 length is 15 residues. The junction had 7 bases not matched to a gene; V was cut back by 6 bases and J by 1 base. Germline CDR1 reads MDHEN; CDR2 reads SYDVKM.

This clone was picked up a small number of times. This chain links TRBV7-9 with TRBJ2-2, with D tentatively TRBD2 (6 bases). The V gene lost 5 bases and the J gene lost 5 bases, with 15 bases spanning the gap. The CDR3 has 15 amino acids. Germline V lookup: CDR1 SEHNR, CDR2 FQNEAQ (reference sequence). The CDR3: CASSARGLTTGELFF. CDR3 in DNA: TGTGCCAGCAGCGCACGAGGACTAACGACCGGGGAGCTGTTTTTT.

The chain combines TRBV5-5 with TRBJ2-7; D unclear. Germline CDR1 and CDR2: SGHKS and YYEKEE (reference sequence). Trimming left V 4 bases short and J 2 bases short, with 10 bases between. This CDR3 contains 13 residues. For the CDR3, the DNA is TGTGCCAGCAGCCACACCGACACCTACGAGCAGTACTTC. It yields the protein CASSHTDTYEQYF.

CDR3 loop: CASSRAGQLYYEQYF. In DNA form, the CDR3 reads TGTGCCAGCAGTCGCGCGGGACAGCTATACTACGAGCAGTACTTC. The chain links TRBV27 to TRBJ2-7; a possible D gene is TRBD1 (7 bases). This CDR3 region has 15 residues. Germline values: CDR1 MNHEY, CDR2 SMNVEV (reference sequence). Trimming left V 5 bases short and J 3 bases short, with 17 bases between.

V and J are TRBV9 and TRBJ2-7, with 7 bases identical to TRBD1. This CDR3 contains 13 residues. Germline loops: CDR1 SGDLS, CDR2 YYNGEE. V lost 4 bases and J lost 5; bases outside the gene matches: 6. The chain's CDR3 is CASSPETGNEQYF. The CDR3 bases are TGTGCCAGCAGCCCGGAGACAGGGAACGAGCAGTACTTC.

The rearrangement uses TRBV11-1 and TRBJ1-5; 8 bases match TRBD1. The CDR3 extends over 13 amino acids. The J segment lost 5 bases and the V segment lost 5 bases, leaving 2 bases of the junction unmatched. Germline CDR1 and CDR2: SGHAT and FQDESV (reference sequence). The CDR3, as DNA: TGTGCCAGCAGCCGGACAGGGCATCAGCCCCAGCATTTT. It encodes CASSRTGHQPQHF. The full variable domain, in which reference TRBV11-1 and TRBJ1-5 provide the parts outside the CDR3, is EAEVAQSPRYKITEKSQAVAFWCDPISGHATLYWYRQILGQGPELLVQFQDESVVDDSQLPKDRFSAERLKGVDSTLKIQPAELGDSAMYLCASSRTGHQPQHFGDGTRLSIL.

This clone was counted only a few times. V usage is TRBV12-3 or TRBV12-4 and J usage is TRBJ1-1; D is ambiguous. Trimming removed 4 bases from V and 6 bases from J, with 12 bases in between. The CDR3 is 13 amino acids. CDR3 sequence (DNA): TGTGCCAGCAGTTCGACATTGCCGGCTGAAGCTTTCTTT. Protein sequence: CASSSTLPAEAFF.

CDR3 nucleotides: TGTGCCTGGAGTCCCTCTCTTAAGCGGGAGTCCGCTGAGACCCAGTACTTC. Translating gives CAWSPSLKRESAETQYF. The chain joins TRBV30 to TRBJ2-5, with TRBD2 matching over 8 bases. The junction had 16 bases not matched to a gene; V was cut back by 2 bases and J by 5 bases. CDR1 and CDR2 (germline): GTSNPN, SVGIG (reference sequence). This CDR3 is built from 17 residues.

The gene calls are TRBV5-5 and TRBJ1-1; perhaps TRBD1 as D (6 bases). The CDR3 is 14 amino acids. The germline V gene encodes CDR1 SGHKS and CDR2 YYEKEE (reference sequence). V lost 5 bases to trimming and J lost 0 bases, with 11 bases between them. The CDR3 sequence: CASRTGHMNTEAFF. The CDR3, as DNA: TGTGCCAGCAGGACGGGACATATGAACACTGAAGCTTTCTTT.

The V gene is TRBV18, the J gene TRBJ1-1, with D unresolved. The V end was cut by 3 bases, the J end by 2 bases, with 7 bases between. The germline V gene has CDR1 KGHSH and CDR2 LQKENI. CDR3 length equals 13 residues. The CDR3 protein is CASSPQKNTEAFF. Here the CDR3 DNA reads TGTGCCAGCTCACCCCAGAAAAACACTGAAGCTTTCTTT. The entire variable domain, with the rest obtained from reference TRBV18 and TRBJ1-1, is as follows: NAGVMQNPRHLVRRRGQEARLRCSPMKGHSHVYWYRQLPEEGLKFMVYLQKENIIDESGMPKERFSAEFPKEGPSILRIQQVVRGDSAAYFCASSPQKNTEAFFGQGTRLTVV.

The chain uses TRBV18 and TRBJ1-3, with 10 bases that match TRBD1. Losses at the gene ends were 8 bases for V and 3 bases for J; bases not matched to a gene: 10. Germline V CDR1 and CDR2: KGHSH, LQKENI. The CDR3 contains 16 residues. CDR3 loop: CASRFAGTGVGNTIYF. The CDR3, as DNA: TGTGCCAGCCGATTCGCCGGGACAGGGGTTGGAAACACCATATATTTT.

This clone is large in the sample. The CDR3 bases are TGTGCCAGCGGTGGGACTAGCGGGTGGGATGAGCAGTTCTTC. This gives the protein CASGGTSGWDEQFF. The J gene is TRBJ2-1, the V gene TRBV27; TRBD2 matches 12 bases. This CDR3 has 14 residues. Losses at the gene ends were 8 bases for V and 8 bases for J; bases not matched to a gene: 7. CDR1 is MNHEY, CDR2 SMNVEV, per germline (reference sequence).

CDR3 nucleotides: TGTGCCAGCAGTTTATTTCCAGACCAAGAGACCCAGTACTTC. Protein: CASSLFPDQETQYF. This chain uses TRBV28 with TRBJ2-5, with unresolved D. Germline loops: CDR1 MDHEN, CDR2 SYDVKM. The CDR3 consists of 14 residues. The ends were cut back, 1 base at V and 0 bases at J, with 6 bases in the middle.

The rearrangement links TRBV27 to TRBJ1-5; 8 positions agree with TRBD1. V was pared by 4 bases and J by 5 bases, with 4 bases of the junction left unmatched. The CDR3 has 14 residues. The germline V gene encodes CDR1 MNHEY and CDR2 SMNVEV (reference sequence). The CDR3 spells CASSYRGADQPQHF. As DNA, the CDR3 is TGTGCCAGCAGTTACAGGGGGGCTGATCAGCCCCAGCATTTT.

This clone occurred once. The chain joins TRBV5-6 to TRBJ2-7; TRBD1 is a possible D gene (5 bases). The V end lost 0 bases, the J end lost 2 bases, and 9 bases lay between the germline ends. The CDR3 totals 14 residues. CDR1 is SGHDT, CDR2 YYEEEE, per germline. CDR3 nucleotides: TGTGCCAGCAGCTTGGGGCCAGGGACCTACGAGCAGTACTTC. Its translation: CASSLGPGTYEQYF.

Only a few counts were recorded for this clone. The rearrangement links TRBV9 to TRBJ2-7; TRBD1 aligns across 7 bases. This CDR3 comprises 14 residues. V trimming: 3 bases; J trimming: 3 bases; junction bases outside the gene matches: 6. Germline assignment: CDR1 SGDLS and CDR2 YYNGEE. The CDR3 DNA reads as TGTGCCAGCAGCGAGACAGGGTGGGACTACGAGCAGTACTTC. Its protein is CASSETGWDYEQYF.

The rearrangement joins TRBV5-5 to TRBJ1-5; D call uncertain. This CDR3 region has 16 residues. Per the germline V gene, CDR1 is SGHKS and CDR2 is YYEKEE (reference sequence). With 1 base removed from V and 2 bases from J, the gap between germline ends came to 13 bases. CDR3 sequence reads: CASSLLPGNGNQPQHF. CDR3 coding DNA: TGTGCCAGCAGCTTGTTACCAGGAAATGGCAATCAGCCCCAGCATTTT.

This chain links TRBV30 with TRBJ1-4; the D is unclear. Germline V gene lookup returns CDR1 GTSNPN and CDR2 SVGIG (reference sequence). V lost 2 bases and J 8 bases, leaving 18 bases between the germline ends. The CDR3 is 15 amino acids. The CDR3 DNA reads TGTGCCTGGAGTTCCGTAGACGTCCCGGGGGAAAAACTGTTTTTT. It is translated as CAWSSVDVPGEKLFF.

This clone turned up a few times. The chain carries TRBV25-1 and TRBJ1-6; TRBD1 agrees at 9 bases. There are 12 residues in the CDR3. V gave up 6 bases and J gave up 18 bases; unmatched junction bases: 9. The germline gives CDR1 MGHDK, CDR2 SYGVNS. The CDR3 sequence is CASSDGQGPPHF. The CDR3 coding sequence is TGTGCCAGCAGCGACGGACAGGGGCCGCCCCACTTT.